The 21 T cell receptor beta chains reported below all come from one sample, sequenced in a study of chemoradiotherapy in HPV16-positive cancers. Produced via immunoSEQ multiplex PCR; TCRdb's table is partial and in-frame only. The sample lists 25,000 to 30,000 clones; approximately 92% were seen once. This specimen consisted of blood, obtained from a patient who underwent chemoradiotherapy. The receptors derive from a human donor with HPV-associated anogenital cancer.

The genes are TRBV15 and TRBJ2-7, with TRBD1 matching over 10 bases. Germline V gene sequence: CDR1 LNHNV, CDR2 YYDKDF (reference sequence). The J segment lost 5 bases and the V segment lost 9 bases, leaving 13 bases of the junction unmatched. This CDR3 spans 15 amino acids. The CDR3 nucleotides read TGTGCCACGACTCCGGGACAGGGGCCTACTGACGAGCAGTACTTC. Its protein product is CATTPGQGPTDEQYF.

The V gene is TRBV5-6, the J gene TRBJ1-2; weak D call: TRBD1 (5 bases). Trimming pared 3 bases from V and 8 bases from J, leaving 14 bases between. Germline CDR1 and CDR2: SGHDT and YYEEEE. The CDR3 contains 13 residues. CDR3 region: CASSSGTWGGYTF. CDR3 coding DNA: TGTGCCAGCAGCTCAGGGACCTGGGGAGGCTACACCTTC.

Regarding this clone: One junction end does not reproduce the germline sequence, and a read error may be involved. The chain employs TRBV11-2 and TRBJ2-7; D possibly corresponds to TRBD2 (5 bases). Germline loops: CDR1 SGHAT, CDR2 FQNNGV. This CDR3 is built from 13 residues. The CDR3 bases are TGTGCCAGCAGCTTAGGCGGGTATGGGTCATGGCACTTC. Its translation: CASSLGGYGSWHF. Complete variable domain (other parts from reference TRBV11-2 and TRBJ2-7): EAGVAQSPRYKIIEKRQSVAFWCNPISGHATLYWYQQILGQGPKLLIQFQNNGVVDDSQLPKDRFSAERLKGVDSTLKIQPAKLEDSAVYLCASSLGGYGSWHFGPGTRLTVT.

The chain has TRBV5-8 and TRBJ1-2; 7 bases align to TRBD1. This CDR3 spans 14 amino acids. The V segment lost 4 bases and the J segment 6 bases; nucleotides outside the gene matches: 9. Looked up from germline, CDR1 is SGHTS and CDR2 is YDEGEE. The CDR3 region is CASSRTGDKDGYTF. Written as DNA, the CDR3 is TGTGCCAGCAGCAGAACAGGGGACAAGGATGGCTACACCTTC.

This sequence joins TRBV5-1 and TRBJ1-4, with 8 bases aligning to TRBD1. This CDR3 has 14 amino acids. Unmatched junction bases numbered 6, after V lost 4 bases and J lost 7 bases. The germline gives CDR1 SGHRS, CDR2 YFSETQ. CDR3 bases: TGCGCCAGCAGCCTAGACAGGGGAAGTGAAAAACTGTTTTTT. It translates to CASSLDRGSEKLFF.

The gene calls are TRBV11-2 and TRBJ2-3; perhaps D is TRBD1 or TRBD2 (5 bases each). V was shortened by 0 bases and J by 11 bases, with 18 bases between the two germline ends. The CDR3 extends over 15 amino acids. Per the germline V gene, CDR1 is SGHAT and CDR2 is FQNNGV. CDR3 region: CASSLEGSYIGGQYF. Written as DNA, the CDR3 is TGTGCCAGCAGCTTAGAGGGCAGCTACATTGGGGGGCAGTATTTT.

This clone was seen a single time. This chain links TRBV6-5 with TRBJ1-1; possible D gene TRBD1, 5 bases. The CDR3 contains 14 residues. V was pared by 6 bases and J by 10 bases, with 21 bases between. CDR1 is MNHEY, CDR2 SVGAGI, per germline. For the CDR3, the DNA is TGTGCCAGCAGCTCACTTTTGGGACGGAGTATAGCTTTCTTT. It specifies CASSSLLGRSIAFF.

J is TRBJ1-6 and V is TRBV5-1, with 9 bases aligning to TRBD1. The CDR3 spans 15 residues. The V segment lost 4 bases and the J segment 5 bases; nucleotides outside the gene matches: 4. The germline CDR1 and CDR2 sequences are SGHRS and YFSETQ. The CDR3 sequence is CASSRRDRDNSPLHF. CDR3 DNA sequence: TGCGCCAGCAGCCGGAGGGACAGGGATAATTCACCCCTCCACTTT.

This clone turned up a few times. The genes are TRBV5-1 and TRBJ1-1; D unclear. V gave up 6 bases and J gave up 2 bases, with 5 bases separating them. CDR3 size: 11 residues. The germline CDR1 and CDR2 sequences are SGHRS and YFSETQ. The CDR3 loop is CASTGNTEAFF. CDR3 nucleotide sequence: TGCGCCAGCACCGGCAACACTGAAGCTTTCTTT.

The CDR3 bases are TGTGCCAGCAGCTCGACAGATAATGAGCAGTTCTTC. Translating it yields CASSSTDNEQFF. The V and J genes are TRBV5-4 and TRBJ2-1, with D perhaps matching TRBD1 (5 bases). The V and J ends lost 3 bases and 7 bases respectively, with 8 bases between them. The length of the CDR3 is 12 residues. CDR1 and CDR2 (germline): SGHNT, YYREEE (reference sequence).

This chain links TRBV7-9 with TRBJ1-2; D unresolved. The germline V gene encodes CDR1 SEHNR and CDR2 FQNEAQ (reference sequence). The CDR3 extends over 15 amino acids. The germline V and J ends were trimmed by 1 base and 4 bases, with 13 bases remaining between them. The CDR3 loop reads CASSLELGRLYGYTF. The CDR3 DNA reads TGTGCCAGCAGCTTAGAACTCGGCCGGCTCTATGGCTACACCTTC.

CDR3 region: CASSSRQGAITEAFF. The DNA of the CDR3 is TGTGCCAGCAGTTCCCGCCAGGGGGCAATCACTGAAGCTTTCTTT. The V gene is TRBV27, the J gene TRBJ1-1; TRBD1 aligns across 8 bases. V dropped 4 bases and J dropped 4; count of bases not matched to a gene: 8. CDR3 length equals 15 residues. The V gene's germline CDR1 is MNHEY and CDR2 SMNVEV (reference sequence).

This chain links TRBV5-6 with TRBJ1-2; the D is unclear. Germline V gene data show CDR1 as SGHDT and CDR2 as YYEEEE. There are 15 residues in the CDR3. Trimming removed 2 bases from V and 4 bases from J, with 15 bases in between. DNA of the CDR3: TGTGCCAGCAGCTTTACTCATCGGAGATCCTATGGCTACACCTTC. It specifies CASSFTHRRSYGYTF.

The V call is TRBV11-2, the J call TRBJ1-1; the D is unclear. The germline V gene encodes CDR1 SGHAT and CDR2 FQNNGV. V gave up 1 base and J gave up 11 bases, with 14 bases separating them. The CDR3 contains 13 residues. CDR3 protein: CASSLASGSGAFF. The CDR3 DNA reads TGTGCCAGCAGCTTAGCCTCGGGATCTGGGGCTTTCTTT.

The chain recombines TRBV5-6 with TRBJ1-6; D is perhaps TRBD1 (5 bases). Germline V gene sequence: CDR1 SGHDT, CDR2 YYEEEE. The ends were cut back, 0 bases at V and 10 bases at J, with 11 bases in the middle. CDR3 length: 14 amino acids. This CDR3 is CASSLGAGLSPLHF. CDR3 nucleotide sequence: TGTGCCAGCAGCTTGGGGGCAGGGCTCTCACCCCTCCACTTT.

CDR3 amino acids: CASSLEQGAAGNTIYF. In DNA, the CDR3 is TGTGCCAGCAGCTTAGAACAGGGGGCAGCTGGAAACACCATATATTTT. The chain uses TRBV7-2 and TRBJ1-3, with 9 bases aligning to TRBD1. The CDR3 loop spans 16 amino acids. J was trimmed by 2 bases and V by 1 base; bases with no gene match: 3. The germline gives CDR1 SGHTA, CDR2 FQGNSA.

The J gene is TRBJ1-2, the V gene TRBV5-1; TRBD1 matches 9 bases. The CDR3 consists of 13 residues. CDR1 and CDR2 from the germline V gene are SGHRS and YFSETQ. J gave up 3 bases and V 7 bases, and 4 bases lay outside the gene matches. CDR3: CASRTGADYGYTF. The CDR3 DNA reads TGCGCCAGCCGGACAGGGGCAGACTATGGCTACACCTTC.

The chain links TRBV5-1 to TRBJ2-5; maybe TRBD2 (5 bases). V was clipped by 5 bases and J by 2 bases, with 16 bases between them. The germline CDR1 and CDR2 sequences are SGHRS and YFSETQ. CDR3 length equals 15 residues. The CDR3 loop reads CASSEGTIGQETQYF. The CDR3 region has the DNA TGCGCCAGCAGTGAGGGTACTATCGGGCAAGAGACCCAGTACTTC.

The chain combines TRBV27 with TRBJ2-1; D might be TRBD1 or TRBD2, each matching 5 bases. There are 14 residues in the CDR3. Germline V gene sequence: CDR1 MNHEY, CDR2 SMNVEV (reference sequence). The V and J ends lost 2 bases and 7 bases respectively, with 12 bases between them. The CDR3 nucleotides are TGTGCCAGCAGTTTAGGGACCACGAGGAATGAGCAGTTCTTC. As protein: CASSLGTTRNEQFF.

The chain links TRBV30 to TRBJ2-7, with TRBD1 matching 7 bases. The V and J ends lost 4 bases and 0 bases, in that order; junction bases with no gene match: 9. Germline V lookup: CDR1 GTSNPN, CDR2 SVGIG (reference sequence). CDR3 size: 15 residues. The CDR3 nucleotides read TGTGCCTGGACCCCGACAGGGTCCTACTCCTACGAGCAGTACTTC. It codes for CAWTPTGSYSYEQYF.

This clone was counted between two and nine times. The chain couples TRBV14 to TRBJ2-1; 10 bases map to TRBD2. V shed 1 base, J shed 2 bases, and the junction held 8 bases outside the gene matches. The CDR3 has 18 residues. Germline V gene data show CDR1 as SGHDN and CDR2 as FVKESK. The CDR3: CASSQVLLSGRPYNEQFF. The CDR3 DNA follows: TGTGCCAGCAGCCAAGTACTCCTTAGCGGGAGGCCCTACAATGAGCAGTTCTTC.